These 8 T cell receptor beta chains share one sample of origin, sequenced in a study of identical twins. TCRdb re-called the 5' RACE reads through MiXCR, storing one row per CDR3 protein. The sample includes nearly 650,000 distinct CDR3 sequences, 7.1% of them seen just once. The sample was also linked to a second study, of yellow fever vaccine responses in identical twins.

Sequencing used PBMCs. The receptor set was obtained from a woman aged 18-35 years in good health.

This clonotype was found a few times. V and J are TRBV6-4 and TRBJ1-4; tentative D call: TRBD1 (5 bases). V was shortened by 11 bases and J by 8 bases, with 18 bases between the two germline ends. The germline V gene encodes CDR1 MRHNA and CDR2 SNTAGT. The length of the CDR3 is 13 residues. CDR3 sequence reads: CAPSRAGREKLFF. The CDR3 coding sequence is TGTGCCCCCTCCCGGGCAGGGCGGGAAAAACTGTTTTTT.

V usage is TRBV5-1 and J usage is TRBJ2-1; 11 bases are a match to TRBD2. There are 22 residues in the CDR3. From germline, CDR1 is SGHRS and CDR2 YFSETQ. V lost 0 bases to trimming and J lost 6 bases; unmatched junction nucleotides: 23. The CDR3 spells CASSLGIPGLAVGSLKTNEQFF. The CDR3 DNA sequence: TGCGCCAGCAGCTTGGGGATACCGGGACTAGCGGTGGGGAGTTTAAAGACCAATGAGCAGTTCTTC.

CDR3 residues: CSVAQGANEKLFF. Here the CDR3 DNA reads TGCAGCGTTGCACAGGGGGCAAATGAAAAACTGTTTTTT. The gene calls are TRBV29-1 and TRBJ1-4; 9 bases are shared with TRBD1. Trimming at V came to 4 bases and at J to 5 bases, leaving 2 bases not matched to a gene. The CDR3 has 13 amino acids. Germline-derived CDR1 and CDR2 are SQVTM and ANQGSEA.

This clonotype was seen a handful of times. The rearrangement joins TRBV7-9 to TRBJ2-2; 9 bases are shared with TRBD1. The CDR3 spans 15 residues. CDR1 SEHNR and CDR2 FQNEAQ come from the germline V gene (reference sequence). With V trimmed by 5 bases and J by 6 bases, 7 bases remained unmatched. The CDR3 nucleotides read TGTGCCAGCAGCCAACGGGACAGGGTCGCCGGGGAGCTGTTTTTT. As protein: CASSQRDRVAGELFF.

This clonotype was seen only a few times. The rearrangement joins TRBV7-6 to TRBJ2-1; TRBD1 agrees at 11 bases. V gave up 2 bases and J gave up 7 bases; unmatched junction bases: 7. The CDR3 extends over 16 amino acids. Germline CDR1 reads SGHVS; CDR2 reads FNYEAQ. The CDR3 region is CASSLRTGGNGNEQFF. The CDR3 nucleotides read TGTGCCAGCAGCTTACGGACAGGGGGCAATGGGAATGAGCAGTTCTTC.

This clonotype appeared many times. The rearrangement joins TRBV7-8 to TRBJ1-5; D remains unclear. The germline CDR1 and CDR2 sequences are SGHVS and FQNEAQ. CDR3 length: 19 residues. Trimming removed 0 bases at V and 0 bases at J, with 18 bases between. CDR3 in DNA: TGTGCCAGCAGCTTAGCCCCATCTCCCGGGGATTATAGCAATCAGCCCCAGCATTTT. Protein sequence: CASSLAPSPGDYSNQPQHF.

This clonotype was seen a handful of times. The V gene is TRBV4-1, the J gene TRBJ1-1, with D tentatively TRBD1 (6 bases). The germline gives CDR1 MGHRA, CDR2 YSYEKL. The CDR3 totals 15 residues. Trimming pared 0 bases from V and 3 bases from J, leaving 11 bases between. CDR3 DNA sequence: TGCGCCAGCAGCCAAGACGGGGGGGCGGACACTGAAGCTTTCTTT. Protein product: CASSQDGGADTEAFF.

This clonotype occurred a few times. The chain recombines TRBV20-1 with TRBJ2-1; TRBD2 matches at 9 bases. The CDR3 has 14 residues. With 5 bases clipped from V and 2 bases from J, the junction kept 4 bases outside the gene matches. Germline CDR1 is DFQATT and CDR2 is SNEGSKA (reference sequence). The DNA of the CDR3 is TGCAGTGCTGATAGCGGGAGACCCTACAATGAGCAGTTCTTC. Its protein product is CSADSGRPYNEQFF.